The 4 T cell receptor beta chains listed next were all sequenced from one sample in a study of control samples from healthy donors and cancer patients (TCRdb year 2020). Libraries were constructed by the immunoSEQ multiplex PCR assay. Sourced from immuneACCESS, this table was stored by TCRdb with only in-frame sequences that have V and J called. A share of the clones is absent; for the studies checked, an unresolved V gene accounts for under half, and the remainder has no known explanation. This sample holds some 130,000 clones; around 90% were observed only once. 10% to 12% of the sample is in the top ten clones. What was sequenced was blood. The receptors derive from a young man in good health.

V and J are TRBV11-3 and TRBJ1-5; no firm D call. CDR1 is SGHNT, CDR2 YENEEA, per germline. The CDR3 totals 13 residues. V was cut by 0 bases and J by 4 bases, with 4 bases left in between. CDR3: CASSLDSNQPQHF. DNA for the CDR3: TGTGCCAGCAGCTTAGACTCAAATCAGCCCCAGCATTTT.

The V call is TRBV6-5, the J call TRBJ1-5; no firm D call. Looked up from germline, CDR1 is MNHEY and CDR2 is SVGAGI. This CDR3 contains 13 residues. V lost 3 bases to trimming and J lost 5 bases, with 8 bases between them. CDR3 amino acids: CASSYGRDQPQHF. CDR3 sequence (DNA): TGTGCCAGCAGTTATGGGCGGGATCAGCCCCAGCATTTT.

This chain uses TRBV13 with TRBJ2-1; TRBD1 or TRBD2 may be the D gene (5 bases each). V lost 5 bases and J 11 bases, leaving 13 bases between the germline ends. The CDR3 is 12 amino acids. CDR1 and CDR2 from the germline V gene are PRHDT and FYEKMQ (reference sequence). CDR3 nucleotide sequence: TGTGCCAGCAGCCAAAAGCCGGGACAGCAGTTCTTC. It encodes CASSQKPGQQFF.

The V gene is TRBV13, the J gene TRBJ2-1; 7 bases agree with TRBD2. Looked up from germline, CDR1 is PRHDT and CDR2 is FYEKMQ (reference sequence). The CDR3 is made up of 13 amino acids. With V trimmed by 7 bases and J by 7 bases, 7 bases remained unmatched. CDR3 nucleotides: TGTGCCAGCAATGGCGGGAGAAGGAATGAGCAGTTCTTC. Protein product: CASNGGRRNEQFF.